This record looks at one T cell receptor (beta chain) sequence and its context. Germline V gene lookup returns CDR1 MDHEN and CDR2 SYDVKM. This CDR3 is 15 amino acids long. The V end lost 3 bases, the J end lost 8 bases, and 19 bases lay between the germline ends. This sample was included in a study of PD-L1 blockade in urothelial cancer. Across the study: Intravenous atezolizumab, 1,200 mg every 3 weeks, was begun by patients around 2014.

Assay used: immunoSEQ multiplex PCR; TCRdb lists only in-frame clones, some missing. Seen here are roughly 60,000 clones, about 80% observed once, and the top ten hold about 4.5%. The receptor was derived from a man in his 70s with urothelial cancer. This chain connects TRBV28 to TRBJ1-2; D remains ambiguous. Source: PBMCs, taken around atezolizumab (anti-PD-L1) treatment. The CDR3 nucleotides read TGTGCCAGCAGTTTGGAGGGATCCGTTGGTAAGGGCTACACCTTC. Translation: CASSLEGSVGKGYTF.